This passage covers 9 T cell receptor beta chains from one sample sequenced in a study of blood T cell repertoires in COVID-19. Generated by immunoSEQ multiplex PCR, the TCRdb table keeps only in-frame clones and is missing some. The profile shows about 230,000 clones, 65% to 90% of them singletons. What was sequenced was peripheral blood. Source of these receptors: a woman aged 40-49 years who had recovered from COVID-19.

This clone was seen a few times. The J gene is TRBJ2-7, the V gene TRBV5-1; 8 bases are shared with TRBD1. V gave up 4 bases and J gave up 3 bases; unmatched junction bases: 9. The CDR3 has 15 amino acids. CDR1 and CDR2 from the germline V gene are SGHRS and YFSETQ. CDR3 protein: CASSPGQGGLYEQYF. The CDR3 DNA follows: TGCGCCAGCAGCCCCGGACAGGGAGGCCTCTACGAGCAGTACTTC.

The chain links TRBV28 to TRBJ2-3, with 8 positions matching TRBD1. Germline lookup yields CDR1 MDHEN and CDR2 SYDVKM. J lost 1 base, V lost 11 bases, and 8 bases had no gene match. This CDR3 comprises 14 residues. CDR3 bases: TGTGCCTCCTTGAAGGGACAGGGCACAGATACGCAGTATTTT. Amino acid sequence: CASLKGQGTDTQYF.

The V call is TRBV6-2 or TRBV6-3, the J call TRBJ2-3, with 7 bases lining up with TRBD2. The CDR3 has 20 amino acids. Germline V gene sequence: CDR1 MNHEY, CDR2 SVGEGT. V shed 3 bases and J 5 bases; nucleotides not matched to a gene: 23. CDR3 coding DNA: TGTGCCAGCAGTTATTCTGTGTCGGGCGGGGGTCCCCCCCCCGGAGATACGCAGTATTTT. Translation gives CASSYSVSGGGPPPGDTQYF.

This clone showed up just a few times. J is TRBJ1-2 and V is TRBV19; 9 bases are a match to TRBD1. V gave up 5 bases and J gave up 3 bases; unmatched junction bases: 7. The CDR3 has 15 residues. Germline CDR1 reads LNHDA; CDR2 reads SQIVND (reference sequence). The CDR3 reads CASSLGRTGDYGYTF. CDR3 sequence (DNA): TGTGCCAGTAGTCTTGGGAGGACAGGGGACTATGGCTACACCTTC.

The chain is built from TRBV12-5 and TRBJ1-3; D unclear. With 2 bases removed from V and 0 bases from J, the gap between germline ends came to 11 bases. This CDR3 comprises 16 residues. Germline V lookup: CDR1 LGHNT, CDR2 FRNRAP. CDR3 sequence reads: CASGLTGGSSGNTIYF. DNA of the CDR3: TGTGCTAGTGGTTTGACGGGCGGGTCCTCTGGAAACACCATATATTTT.

The V gene is TRBV6-2 or TRBV6-3, the J gene TRBJ2-1; tentatively, D is TRBD2 (5 bases). The CDR3 has 18 residues. The V and J ends lost 3 bases and 5 bases respectively, with 23 bases between them. Germline CDR1 and CDR2: MNHEY and SVGEGT. CDR3 DNA: TGTGCCAGCAGTTATCTATTTCCTGCGGGCCTTCATAACAATGAGCAGTTCTTC. This codes for CASSYLFPAGLHNNEQFF.

The CDR3 protein is CASSLDGQTAIGYTF. CDR3 coding DNA: TGTGCCAGCAGCTTGGACGGACAGACCGCTATTGGCTACACCTTC. The rearrangement joins TRBV5-5 to TRBJ1-2, with D maybe TRBD1 (6 bases). The germline V gene has CDR1 SGHKS and CDR2 YYEKEE (reference sequence). The CDR3 is 15 residues long. The germline V and J ends were trimmed by 0 bases and 7 bases, with 16 bases remaining between them.

The V and J genes are TRBV5-1 and TRBJ2-3; D possibly corresponds to TRBD1 (5 bases). In germline, CDR1 is SGHRS, CDR2 YFSETQ. The CDR3 extends over 15 amino acids. Trimming removed 0 bases from V and 0 bases from J, with 8 bases in between. As DNA, the CDR3 is TGCGCCAGCAGCTTGGGAGCAGGGAGCACAGATACGCAGTATTTT. It translates to CASSLGAGSTDTQYF.

This clone was picked up one time. This chain links TRBV18 with TRBJ2-5, with D perhaps TRBD2 (7 bases). CDR1 KGHSH and CDR2 LQKENI come from the germline V gene. This CDR3 is built from 16 residues. V was trimmed by 3 bases and J by 5 bases, leaving 19 bases between them. CDR3 loop: CASSPAGASGAETQYF. The CDR3 DNA follows: TGTGCCAGCTCACCCGCGGGGGCGTCGGGGGCGGAGACCCAGTACTTC.